The clone carrying this T cell receptor beta chain was recorded many times. No antigen is known for it. At least 3 on the Clinical Activity Score was recorded for ophthalmopathy patients, who also had NOSPECS grade at least 4 and duration under 3 months. Patients having uncontrolled infection, another autoimmune disease, pregnancy or lactation were not included. Approximately 10 ml of fresh peripheral blood supplied the PBMCs. The sample belongs to a study of T cells in Graves' hyperthyroidism and ophthalmopathy. Amplification targeted TCR beta CDR3 regions from RNA transcripts. Using the HTBI primer set, a first-round RT-PCR was run on the TCR CDR3. TCRdb re-derived calls from the multiplex PCR reads in MiXCR, one entry per CDR3 protein. This table has around 400,000 distinct CDR3 sequences, around 15% appearing once. The ends lost 2 bases at V and 4 bases at J; junction bases unmatched: 3. Looked up from germline, CDR1 is LGHDT and CDR2 is YNNKEL (reference sequence). This CDR3 is built from 14 residues.

Study outcomes and limitations: Most thyroid-expanded clonotypes above 0.001 were also found in blood.

The material sequenced was blood. The sequence was collected from a woman aged 60-70 years with Graves' ophthalmopathy. The chain uses TRBV3-1 and TRBJ2-7; 9 bases match TRBD2. The CDR3 DNA follows: TGTGCCAGCAGCCAACGGACTAGCGATTACGAGCAGTACTTC. This sequence encodes CASSQRTSDYEQYF.